This TCR beta chain was identified in a study of response to subunit inactivated influenza vaccine. Findings and caveats of the study: There was a suggestion from the authors that each seasonal influenza vaccination recruits few new T cells.

This clonotype occurred many times. Antigen specificity is unknown. TCRdb recomputed calls from the RT-PCR reads with MiXCR, one row per CDR3 protein. The table has hundreds of thousands of distinct CDR3 sequences, 7.5% to 8.5% seen once. The CDR3 totals 15 residues. The V gene lost 5 bases and the J gene lost 3 bases, with 14 bases spanning the gap. This receptor was identified in a man between 50 and 69 years old who received an inactivated influenza vaccine. This chain links TRBV12-3 or TRBV12-4 with TRBJ1-5, with D maybe TRBD1 (5 bases). The sequencing used PBMCs from blood, collected less than 30 months after vaccination. In DNA form, the CDR3 reads TGTGCCAGCAGTCCGGGACCTCGGGACAATCAGCCCCAGCATTTT. This codes for CASSPGPRDNQPQHF.